These T cell receptor beta chains were read from a single sample in a study of CD8+ T cells in alopecia areata. Sequencing used immunoSEQ multiplex PCR; TCRdb keeps in-frame clones, though not all of them. The sample consists of some 220,000 clones, under 75% of them appearing once. Material: CD4+ T cells sorted from blood, obtained at week 4, from a patient treated with tofacitinib. The receptors were sampled from a human donor with alopecia areata. Each CDR3 is given without its conserved first and last residue.

V: TRBV29-1; CDR3: SVLQGSTEAF
V: TRBV30; CDR3: AWSFQQGRAEAF
V: TRBV7-9; CDR3: ASSSNTGGTTEAF
V: TRBV30; CDR3: AWITGTGLLDYGYT
V: TRBV28; CDR3: ASSSGTDRNSPLH
V: TRBV18; CDR3: ASSPARQWYGYT
V: TRBV27; CDR3: ASSLRRGAGEQF
V: TRBV29-1; CDR3: SAGLSYQETQY
V: TRBV29-1; CDR3: SVDPSSGITDTQY
V: TRBV29-1; CDR3: SVMAAPNTEAF
V: TRBV29-1; CDR3: SVEEIKGLNVRGYEQY
V: TRBV25-1; CDR3: ASIDAGAPTNSPLH
V: TRBV29-1; CDR3: SVDHIQGKDGYT
V: TRBV6-1; CDR3: ASSDRGGSYEQY
V: TRBV7-2; CDR3: ASSLLSAYNSPLH
V: TRBV29-1; CDR3: SVAPDTDTQY
V: TRBV30; CDR3: AWSLQGGTEAF
V: TRBV2; CDR3: ASKETNYGYT
V: TRBV19; CDR3: ASSIAPEAGNSPLH
V: TRBV5-4; CDR3: ASSGGGRRDTQY
V: TRBV29-1; CDR3: SARQGYGVTEAF
V: TRBV7-9; CDR3: ASSLPPTSGTQY
V: TRBV18; CDR3: ASSQRKPGELF
V: TRBV7-6; CDR3: ASSGRDTYGYT
V: TRBV10-3; CDR3: AIRSGTGLYEQY
V: TRBV18; CDR3: ASSSSGAAETQY
V: TRBV2; CDR3: ASSGASGGQVDTQY
V: TRBV29-1; CDR3: SVPDPQH
V: TRBV11-2; CDR3: ASSLPGYTEAF
V: TRBV5-1; CDR3: ASSIPQGEETQY
V: TRBV29-1; CDR3: SVEGTSNTGELF
V: TRBV10-3; CDR3: AISESGYGNTIY
V: TRBV29-1; CDR3: SVATGGNTEAF
V: TRBV30; CDR3: AWSPQGIGYT
V: TRBV29-1; CDR3: SAVGAGGRTDTQY
V: TRBV29-1; CDR3: SVASWNLHGYT